The source of this T cell receptor beta chain is a study of response to subunit inactivated influenza vaccine. Per germline, CDR1 SGHVS and CDR2 FQNEAQ. There are 14 residues in the CDR3. V lost 6 bases and J 1 base, leaving 12 bases between the germline ends. One entry per CDR3 protein, called by TCRdb with MiXCR from the RT-PCR reads. The sample holds a few hundred thousand distinct CDR3 sequences, about a fifth seen once. The rearrangement uses TRBV7-8 and TRBJ1-1; the D gene is possibly TRBD1 (6 bases). The clonotype comes from a man between 50 and 70 years old who received an inactivated influenza vaccine. This specimen was PBMCs from blood, taken about 19 months after vaccination. This chain's CDR3 is CASRPGHQNTEAFF. CDR3 sequence (DNA): TGTGCCAGCAGGCCGGGACACCAGAACACTGAAGCTTTCTTT.